The next 15 T cell receptor delta chains were all read from a single sample in a study of γδ T cells in repeated Plasmodium falciparum infection. TCRdb re-analyzed the multiplex PCR reads via CATT. Here the sample spans roughly 90,000 delta-chain clones, more than 0.85% being singletons. Bulk repertoires came from Vgamma9/Vdelta2+ or Vdelta2-negative gammadelta T cells flow-sorted from PBMC. Material: gamma-delta T cells from blood. Source of these receptors: a pool of human donors (malaria-infected and uninfected, not separated).

About this clone itself: TCRdb's protein, taken from a much larger clone, differs from this DNA's translation at residue 13, likely owing to a read error; the protein displayed comes from the DNA. This chain joins TRDV2 and TRDJ1, with 10 bases fitting TRDD3. The CDR3 length is 22 residues. The germline CDR1 and CDR2 sequences are GEAIGNYY and EKD. V dropped 0 bases and J dropped 0; count of bases not matched to a gene: 21. The CDR3 protein is CACDTGQYWGIPFLRYTDKLIF. CDR3 nucleotide sequence: TGTGCCTGTGACACCGGACAATACTGGGGGATCCCTTTCCTCCGATACACCGATAAACTCATCTTT.

This clone was detected only a few times. Translating this DNA gives a protein that differs at residue 4 from the TCRdb one, which belongs to a much larger clone; a read error is likely, and the protein shown is this translation. The gene calls are TRDV1 and TRDJ3; weak D call: TRDD3 (8 bases). As TCRdb names no J gene, one was assigned here on the basis of a DNA match to germline. The germline V gene has CDR1 TSWWSYY and CDR2 QGS. The CDR3 is 25 amino acids. The CDR3 DNA is TGTGCTCTTAGGGATCCAATTTTCCTACAGGGGGATAACCGTGCGGACTCCTGGGACACCCGACAGATGTTTTTC. It is translated as CALRDPIFLQGDNRADSWDTRQMFF.

This clone was counted only a few times. The TCRdb protein, from a much larger clone, departs from this DNA's translation at residue 4, likely by read error; the protein shown derives from the DNA. The CDR3 bases are TGTGCCTGTGTCACTGGGGGCCTGAGGGGCTCCTGGGACACCCGACAGATGTTTTTC. Protein product: CACVTGGLRGSWDTRQMFF. The chain combines TRDV2 with TRDJ3, with TRDD3 matching over 8 bases. The J gene, missing from TCRdb, was assigned here through DNA to germline matching. V was pared by 5 bases and J by 0 bases, with 11 bases of the junction left unmatched. This CDR3 is built from 19 residues. Germline values: CDR1 GEAIGNYY, CDR2 EKD.

Regarding this clone: TCRdb shows a much larger clone's protein in place of this DNA's translation, and the two differ at residue 21, likely through a read error; the protein shown is translated from the DNA. No J gene was named, though the V gene is TRDV1; no DNA check was done on the table's D call, TRDD3. The CDR3 runs 22 residues. Germline V CDR1 and CDR2: TSWWSYY, QGS. CDR3 bases: TGTGCTCTTGGGGAGGAGACTTCCTACCTGAGCTGGGGGCTTCGGTACACCGATAAACTCACCTTT. As protein: CALGEETSYLSWGLRYTDKLTF.

A word on this clone: A read error likely explains why the TCRdb protein, taken from a much larger clone, differs from this DNA's translation at residue 3; the protein shown is translated from the DNA. The chain employs TRDV2 and TRDJ2; TRDD3 agrees at 10 bases. Here the J gene was assigned by germline matching of the DNA, as TCRdb has none. CDR1 is GEAIGNYY, CDR2 EKD, per germline. The CDR3 extends over 21 amino acids. CDR3 sequence: CARDTVGTGGSLGALTAQLFF. DNA of the CDR3: TGTGCCCGTGACACCGTCGGTACTGGGGGATCCCTTGGTGCTTTGACAGCACAACTCTTCTTT.

As for this clone: The TCRdb record carries a much larger clone's protein, which differs from this DNA's translation at residue 7; a read error is the likely cause, and the protein listed here is the DNA translation. The J gene is TRDJ1, the V gene TRDV1; D possibly uses TRDD2 or TRDD3 (5 bases each). The J gene, left out of TCRdb, was set here by checking the DNA against germline. CDR3 length: 22 residues. With 2 bases removed from V and 3 bases from J, the gap between germline ends came to 34 bases. Germline assignment: CDR1 TSWWSYY and CDR2 QGS. CDR3 nucleotides: TGTGCTCTTGGGGAATTAATAAGTAATTTCTTCCGGGGGTACTCCGGCGCCGATAAACTCATCTTT. Translating gives CALGELISNFFRGYSGADKLIF.

This clone was seen many times. A far larger clone is only one base removed, so a read error is likely. Other nucleotide sequences in the sample specify the same CDR3. The rearrangement links TRDV2 to TRDJ1; 9 bases align to TRDD3. The CDR3 contains 19 residues. From germline, CDR1 is GEAIGNYY and CDR2 EKD. The CDR3 DNA reads TGTGCCTGTGACTCTCTAACTGGGGGACAGACTGAGTACACCGATAAACTTATCTTT. Its protein product is CACDSLTGGQTEYTDKLIF.

This clone was detected only a few times. The translation of this DNA and the TCRdb protein of a much larger clone differ at residue 9, probably owing to a read error; the protein shown here is translated from the DNA. The chain employs TRDV2 and TRDJ1; TRDD3 aligns across 10 bases. TCRdb records no J gene; here it was assigned by comparing the DNA to germline. This CDR3 has 16 amino acids. Germline assignment: CDR1 GEAIGNYY and CDR2 EKD. Trimming at V came to 3 bases and at J to 0 bases, leaving 6 bases not matched to a gene. The CDR3 is CACDRLGDGDTDKLIF. CDR3 sequence (DNA): TGTGCCTGTGACCGACTGGGGGATGGGGACACCGATAAACTCATCTTT.

As to this clone: TCRdb attributes to this sequence the protein of a much larger clone, which differs from the DNA translation at residue 5; a read error is likely, and the protein displayed is translated from the DNA. The genes are TRDV2 and TRDJ1, with TRDD3 identical over 8 bases. No J gene was available from TCRdb, and it was assigned here by a germline match of the DNA. CDR3 length: 23 amino acids. Germline V lookup: CDR1 GEAIGNYY, CDR2 EKD. Losses at the gene ends were 3 bases for V and 7 bases for J; bases not matched to a gene: 36. The CDR3 sequence is CACDAAGRARVWGTRPLSPKLIF. Written as DNA, the CDR3 is TGTGCCTGTGACGCCGCCGGTCGGGCCAGGGTCTGGGGGACTCGACCCCTATCGCCTAAACTCATCTTT.

Points on this clone: TCRdb shows a much larger clone's protein in place of this DNA's translation, and the two differ at residue 13, likely through a read error; the protein shown is translated from the DNA. The V call is TRDV2, the J call TRDJ1, with 10 positions matching TRDD3. TCRdb carries no J gene annotation; the J gene was assigned here by matching the DNA with germline. The CDR3 covers 19 residues. Trimming removed 3 bases from V and 0 bases from J; junction bases left unmatched: 15. Germline loops: CDR1 GEAIGNYY, CDR2 EKD. Here the CDR3 DNA reads TGTGCCTGTGACCCTCTGACGGGGGATACGCCTAACAACACCGATAAACTCATCTTT. It is translated as CACDPLTGDTPNNTDKLIF.

As regards this clone: The protein held in TCRdb is that of a much larger clone and does not match this DNA's translation at residue 10, likely because of a read error; the protein shown is translated from the DNA. The chain carries TRDV2 and TRDJ1; 8 bases are a match to TRDD3. Because TCRdb records no J gene, it was assigned here through a match of the DNA to germline. The length of the CDR3 is 15 residues. CDR1 GEAIGNYY and CDR2 EKD come from the germline V gene. V was pared by 1 base and J by 9 bases, with 12 bases of the junction left unmatched. The CDR3 DNA follows: TGTGCCTGTGACACTTATCCTGGGGGAGACTCGCAACTCATCTTT. The encoded protein is CACDTYPGGDSQLIF.

A remark on this clone: This DNA's translation differs at residue 6 from TCRdb's protein, which comes from a much larger clone; a read error is likely, and the protein shown is translated from the DNA. V is TRDV1 and J is TRDJ1; tentative D call: TRDD3 (6 bases). Trimming stripped 2 bases from V and 3 bases from J, with 25 bases between. Germline V gene data show CDR1 as TSWWSYY and CDR2 as QGS. The CDR3 covers 19 residues. CDR3 amino acids: CALGETRRGWGAAPDKLIF. The CDR3 bases are TGTGCTCTTGGGGAAACTCGGCGGGGATGGGGGGCGGCACCCGATAAACTCATCTTT.

This clone has more than one count but fewer than ten. The protein recorded in TCRdb matches a much larger clone and deviates from this DNA's translation at residue 22, suggesting a read error; the protein here is obtained by translating the DNA. The genes are TRDV1 and TRDJ1, with 8 nucleotides matching TRDD3. Germline V lookup: CDR1 TSWWSYY, CDR2 QGS. The CDR3 loop spans 25 amino acids. DNA for the CDR3: TGTGCTCTTGGGGAAGCGCCACCCCCGGCCTCCTACCCTTACTGGGGGCTGGAGTACACCGATAGACTCATCTTT. It specifies CALGEAPPPASYPYWGLEYTDRLIF.

Ten or more counts support this clone. V and J are TRDV2 and TRDJ1; 8 nucleotides line up with TRDD3. V trimming: 2 bases; J trimming: 0 bases; junction bases outside the gene matches: 10. The CDR3 is made up of 17 amino acids. Germline assignment: CDR1 GEAIGNYY and CDR2 EKD. CDR3 DNA: TGTGCCTGTGACAAGCTGGGGGAGGGACCCAACACCGATAAACTCATCTTT. Its translation is CACDKLGEGPNTDKLIF.

With respect to this clone: A read error is the likely source, as a far larger clone sits one nucleotide away. Called V gene: TRDV1; the J gene was not called; TRDD3 is the table's D call, not checked against the DNA. This CDR3 has 20 residues. Germline V lookup: CDR1 TSWWSYY, CDR2 QGS. Here the CDR3 reads CALERGEGFWELQYTDKLIF. Here the CDR3 DNA reads TGTGCTCTAGAAAGGGGGGAGGGGTTCTGGGAGCTACAGTACACCGATAAACTCATCTTC.